This entry describes one TCR beta chain. This sample was included in a study of T cell changes during pregnancy in multiple sclerosis. Clones were sequenced by immunoSEQ multiplex PCR, and TCRdb holds only the in-frame ones, with some missing. The table records roughly 40,000 clones, about nine tenths of them present only once. The TCR sequence derives from a female donor with multiple sclerosis, enrolled in a pregnancy study. This specimen consisted of CD4+ T cells from peripheral blood mononuclear cells, obtained in the first trimester of pregnancy.

Here the CDR3 DNA reads TGTGCCAGATCCCAGGGGCTCCCACCTTGGCATGGCTACACCTTC. Translation: CARSQGLPPWHGYTF. The chain has TRBV6-4 and TRBJ1-2; tentatively, D is TRBD1 (6 bases). The ends were cut back, 9 bases at V and 6 bases at J, with 23 bases in the middle. Germline V gene data show CDR1 as MRHNA and CDR2 as SNTAGT. The CDR3 consists of 15 residues.